This T cell receptor (beta chain) is drawn from a study of T cell responses to AZD1222 COVID-19 vaccine. CDR1 SGHTA and CDR2 FQGTGA come from the germline V gene. V lost 4 bases to trimming and J lost 3 bases, with 8 bases between them. The CDR3 loop spans 13 amino acids. In its sample, this clone was seen a few times. Its antigen is not identified. Regarding the study as a whole: Seropositive AZD1222 recipients at baseline numbered only six or seven. The span of vaccine-associated CD4 TCRs extended across spike, with dominance at 160-218 and 743-854. Nearly half of spike-specific TCRs reportedly target variant regions that are unmutated in the B.1.351 and B.1.1.7 variants. Females outnumbered males among donors, who were mostly white British; clonal diversity was possibly underestimated.

Data came from immunoSEQ multiplex PCR; TCRdb stores just in-frame clones and leaves some out. Of around 190,000 clones in the sample, around 88% were seen once. The receptor's source is an adult in good health. The chain has TRBV7-3 and TRBJ2-3, with unresolved D. The starting material was peripheral blood, obtained on day 0 of AZD1222 vaccination. CDR3: CASSSRATDTQYF. CDR3 DNA sequence: TGTGCCAGCAGCTCCCGGGCTACAGATACGCAGTATTTT.